The entry below gives a single TCR beta chain sequence along with its context. Data came from immunoSEQ multiplex PCR; TCRdb stores just in-frame clones and leaves some out. The profile covers over 150,000 clones, with under 85% appearing a single time and around 3% taken by the ten largest. These data are taken from a study of blood T cell repertoires in COVID-19. The length of the CDR3 is 16 residues. CDR1 LGHNA and CDR2 YSLEER come from the germline V gene. The V segment lost 0 bases and the J segment 4 bases; nucleotides outside the gene matches: 3. The clonotype comes from a man in his 70s with acute or convalescent COVID-19. Material: peripheral blood. The chain recombines TRBV4-3 with TRBJ1-4; 9 bases fit TRBD1. The CDR3 is CASSQDLGQGNEKLFF. CDR3 nucleotides: TGCGCCAGCAGCCAAGATTTGGGACAGGGTAATGAAAAACTGTTTTTT.